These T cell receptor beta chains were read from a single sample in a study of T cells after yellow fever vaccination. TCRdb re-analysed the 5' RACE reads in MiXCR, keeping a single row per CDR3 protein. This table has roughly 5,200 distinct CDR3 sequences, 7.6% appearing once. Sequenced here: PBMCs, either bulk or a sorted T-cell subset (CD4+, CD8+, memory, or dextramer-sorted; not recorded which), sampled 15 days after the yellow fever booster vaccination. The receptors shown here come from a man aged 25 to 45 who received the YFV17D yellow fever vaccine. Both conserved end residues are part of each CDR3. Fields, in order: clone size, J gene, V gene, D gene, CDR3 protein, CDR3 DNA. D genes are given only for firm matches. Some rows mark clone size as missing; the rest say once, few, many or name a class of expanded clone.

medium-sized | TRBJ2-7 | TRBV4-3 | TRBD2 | CASSQDYAGASYEQYF | TGCGCCAGCAGCCAAGATTATGCGGGAGCATCATACGAGCAGTACTTC
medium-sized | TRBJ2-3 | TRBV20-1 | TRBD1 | CSATPGQGFADTQYF | TGCAGTGCAACACCGGGACAGGGGTTCGCAGATACGCAGTATTTT
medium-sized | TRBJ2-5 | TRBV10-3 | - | CATRPGPQETQYF | TGTGCCACAAGACCGGGGCCCCAAGAGACCCAGTACTTC
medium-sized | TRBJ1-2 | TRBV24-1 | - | CATSDPTMSYGYTF | TGTGCCACCAGTGATCCAACCATGTCCTATGGCTACACCTTC
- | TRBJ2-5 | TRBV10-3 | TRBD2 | CASGGGETQYF | TGTGCGAGCGGGGGGGGAGAGACCCAGTACTTC
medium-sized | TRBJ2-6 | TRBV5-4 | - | CASSLAGSGANVLTF | TGTGCCAGCAGCTTGGCAGGGTCTGGGGCCAACGTCCTGACTTTC
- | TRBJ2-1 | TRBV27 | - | CASSSPGIPSYNEQFF | TGTGCCAGCAGTTCCCCCGGGATTCCCTCCTACAATGAGCAGTTCTTC
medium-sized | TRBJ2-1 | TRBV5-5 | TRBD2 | CASSAISGSSYNEQFF | TGTGCCAGCAGCGCGATAAGCGGGAGCTCCTACAATGAGCAGTTCTTC
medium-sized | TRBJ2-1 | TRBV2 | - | CASSEVRLNYNEQFF | TGTGCCAGCAGTGAAGTCCGTCTTAACTACAATGAGCAGTTCTTC
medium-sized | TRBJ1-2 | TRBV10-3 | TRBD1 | CAISVEGASGYTF | TGTGCCATCAGTGTGGAGGGGGCGTCTGGCTACACCTTC
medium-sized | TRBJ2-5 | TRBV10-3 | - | CAISESKGGGQETQYF | TGTGCCATCAGTGAGTCGAAGGGCGGAGGCCAAGAGACCCAGTACTTC
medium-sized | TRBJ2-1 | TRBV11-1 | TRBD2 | CASSLARTSVGNEQFF | TGTGCCAGCAGCTTAGCTCGGACTAGCGTCGGCAATGAGCAGTTCTTC
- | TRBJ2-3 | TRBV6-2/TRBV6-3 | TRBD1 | CASSYSGTGGRAQYF | TGTGCCAGCAGTTACTCGGGGACAGGGGGACGGGCGCAGTATTTT
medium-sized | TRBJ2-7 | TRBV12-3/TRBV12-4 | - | CASSSLTGREQYF | TGTGCCAGCAGTTCACTCACAGGTCGCGAGCAGTACTTC
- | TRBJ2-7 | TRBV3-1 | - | CATTPQGPSAGDTYEQYF | TGTGCCACCACCCCCCAAGGGCCTAGCGCGGGGGACACCTACGAGCAGTACTTC
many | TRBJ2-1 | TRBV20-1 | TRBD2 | CSATSGREYNEQFF | TGCAGTGCTACTAGCGGGAGGGAATACAATGAGCAGTTCTTC
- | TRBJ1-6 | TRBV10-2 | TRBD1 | CASTGTVKSPLHF | TGCGCCAGCACCGGGACAGTTAAATCACCCCTACACTTT
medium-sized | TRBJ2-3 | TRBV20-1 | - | CSLQGRADTQYF | TGCAGTCTACAGGGTCGCGCAGATACGCAGTATTTT
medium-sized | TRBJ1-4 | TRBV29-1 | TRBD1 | CSVVGDRDEKLFF | TGCAGCGTTGTCGGGGACAGGGATGAAAAACTGTTTTTT
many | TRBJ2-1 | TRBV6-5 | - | CASCRTYSYNEQFF | TGTGCCAGCTGTAGGACCTACTCCTACAATGAGCAGTTCTTC
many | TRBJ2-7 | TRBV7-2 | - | CASSLPGAGQYF | TGTGCCAGCAGCTTACCCGGGGCAGGGCAGTACTTC
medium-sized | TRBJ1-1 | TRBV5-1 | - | CASSPRPAGSDTEAFF | TGCGCCAGCAGCCCACGCCCCGCAGGGTCCGACACTGAAGCTTTCTTT
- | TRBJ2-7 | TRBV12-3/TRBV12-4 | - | CACTPQGPSAGDTYEQYF | TGTGCCTGCACCCCCCAAGGGCCTAGCGCGGGGGACACCTACGAGCAGTACTTC
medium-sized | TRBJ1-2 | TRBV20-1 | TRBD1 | CSAKRDRDYGYTF | TGCAGTGCTAAGCGGGACAGGGACTATGGCTACACCTTC
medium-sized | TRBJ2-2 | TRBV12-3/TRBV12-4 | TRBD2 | CASIRGRDTGELFF | TGTGCCAGCATAAGAGGGAGGGACACCGGGGAGCTGTTTTTT
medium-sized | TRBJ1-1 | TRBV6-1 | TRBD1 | CASSGQGAGNTEAFF | TGTGCCAGCAGTGGACAGGGGGCTGGGAACACTGAAGCTTTCTTT
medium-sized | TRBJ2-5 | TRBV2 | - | CASSGDYQETQYF | TGTGCCAGCAGCGGGGACTACCAAGAGACCCAGTACTTC
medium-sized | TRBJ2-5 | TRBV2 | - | CASSTPPLGQGWETQYF | TGTGCCAGCAGTACCCCCCCCCTCGGCCAGGGCTGGGAGACCCAGTACTTC
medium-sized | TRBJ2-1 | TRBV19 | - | CASSLRQPTYNEQFF | TGTGCCAGTAGCTTGAGACAGCCGACTTACAATGAGCAGTTCTTC
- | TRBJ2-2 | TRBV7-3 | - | CASSFDSRGTGELFF | TGTGCCAGCAGCTTTGACTCCCGTGGCACCGGGGAGCTGTTTTTT
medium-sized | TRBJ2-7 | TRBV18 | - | CASSPSRSHEQYF | TGTGCCAGCTCACCAAGCAGGTCTCACGAGCAGTACTTC
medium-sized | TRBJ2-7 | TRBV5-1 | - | CASSLVDGYEQYF | TGCGCCAGCAGCTTGGTTGATGGCTACGAGCAGTACTTC
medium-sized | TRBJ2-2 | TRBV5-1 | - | CASSFTGSANTGELFF | TGCGCCAGCAGCTTTACCGGGTCAGCGAACACCGGGGAGCTGTTTTTT
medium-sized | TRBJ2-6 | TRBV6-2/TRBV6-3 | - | CASSAGANVLTF | TGTGCCAGCTCGGCCGGGGCCAACGTCCTGACTTTC
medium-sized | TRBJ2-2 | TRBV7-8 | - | CASSTRGMAEYNTGELFF | TGTGCCAGCAGCACCCGGGGTATGGCGGAGTACAACACCGGGGAGCTGTTTTTT
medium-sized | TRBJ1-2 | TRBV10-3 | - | CAISESGRLYGYTF | TGTGCCATCAGTGAGTCGGGGAGGCTCTATGGCTACACCTTC
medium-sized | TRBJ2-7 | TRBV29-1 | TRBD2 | CSAGGSHYEQYF | TGCAGCGCGGGGGGTTCCCACTACGAGCAGTACTTC
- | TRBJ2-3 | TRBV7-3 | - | CASSLTGNETQYF | TGTGCCAGCAGCTTAACGGGAAATGAGACGCAGTATTTT
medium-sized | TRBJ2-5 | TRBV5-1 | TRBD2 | CASSLTSGSSETQYF | TGCGCCAGCAGCTTGACTAGCGGGAGTTCTGAGACCCAGTACTTC
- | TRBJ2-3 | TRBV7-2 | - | CASSLAPRDTQYF | TGTGCCAGCAGCTTAGCGCCTCGCGATACGCAGTATTTT
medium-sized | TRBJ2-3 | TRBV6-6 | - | CASSSGIADTQYF | TGTGCCAGCAGTTCGGGGATAGCAGATACGCAGTATTTT
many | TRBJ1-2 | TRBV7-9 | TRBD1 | CASSLAGQGSVVRGYTF | TGTGCCAGCAGCTTAGCGGGACAGGGATCGGTTGTTCGGGGCTACACCTTC
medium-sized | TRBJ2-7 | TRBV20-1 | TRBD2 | CSAKTGGYEQYF | TGCAGTGCAAAGACGGGGGGCTACGAGCAGTACTTC
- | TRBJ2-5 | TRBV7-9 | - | CASRQGQTQETQYF | TGTGCCAGCAGACAAGGACAGACTCAAGAGACCCAGTACTTC
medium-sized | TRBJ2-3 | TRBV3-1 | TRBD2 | CASSLREGTDTQYF | TGTGCCAGCAGCCTTAGGGAGGGAACAGATACGCAGTATTTT
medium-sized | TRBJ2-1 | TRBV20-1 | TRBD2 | CSARVKSWLAGKGSYNEQFF | TGCAGTGCTAGAGTAAAATCGTGGCTAGCGGGAAAGGGGTCCTACAATGAGCAGTTCTTC
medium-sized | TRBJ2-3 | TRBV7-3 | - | CASSLTGKETQYF | TGTGCCAGCAGCTTAACGGGGAAGGAGACGCAGTATTTT
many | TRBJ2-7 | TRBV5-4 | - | CASSIRTGSYEQYF | TGTGCCAGCAGCATTAGGACGGGCTCCTACGAGCAGTACTTC
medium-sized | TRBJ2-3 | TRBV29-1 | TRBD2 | CSVGALAGVNTQYF | TGCAGCGTTGGAGCACTAGCGGGAGTGAACACGCAGTATTTT
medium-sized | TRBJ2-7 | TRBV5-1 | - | CASSGSYEQYF | TGCGCCAGCAGCGGCAGCTACGAGCAGTACTTC
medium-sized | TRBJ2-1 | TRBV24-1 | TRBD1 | CATSDPSSGGNEQFF | TGTGCCACCAGTGATCCTTCATCAGGGGGAAATGAGCAGTTCTTC
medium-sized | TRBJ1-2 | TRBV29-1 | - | CSVEPVLGFGASGYTF | TGCAGCGTTGAGCCGGTCTTGGGCTTCGGGGCTAGTGGCTACACCTTC
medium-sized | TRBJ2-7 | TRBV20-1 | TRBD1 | CSAPTGTGGHEQYF | TGCAGTGCTCCAACCGGGACAGGGGGCCACGAGCAGTACTTC
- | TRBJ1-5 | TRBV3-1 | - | CASCTQVPRPQHF | TGTGCCTCCTGCACGCAGGTCCCTCGGCCCCAGCATTTT
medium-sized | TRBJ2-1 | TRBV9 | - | CASSPIPGLIYNEQFF | TGTGCCAGCAGCCCAATTCCGGGACTCATCTACAATGAGCAGTTCTTC
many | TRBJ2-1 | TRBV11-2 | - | CASSLVGGINNEQFF | TGTGCCAGCAGCTTAGTTGGCGGGATAAACAATGAGCAGTTCTTC
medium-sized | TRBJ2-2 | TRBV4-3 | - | CASSQDHGELFF | TGCGCCAGCAGCCAAGATCACGGGGAGCTGTTTTTT
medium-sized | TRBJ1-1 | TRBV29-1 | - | CSVERQPNTEAFF | TGCAGCGTTGAACGGCAACCTAACACTGAAGCTTTCTTT
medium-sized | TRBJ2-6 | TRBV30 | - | CAWSKGAKSGANVLTF | TGTGCCTGGAGTAAAGGTGCGAAGTCTGGGGCCAACGTCCTGACTTTC
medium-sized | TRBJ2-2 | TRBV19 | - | CASSMTLAQNTGELFF | TGTGCCAGTAGTATGACACTAGCCCAGAACACCGGGGAGCTGTTTTTT